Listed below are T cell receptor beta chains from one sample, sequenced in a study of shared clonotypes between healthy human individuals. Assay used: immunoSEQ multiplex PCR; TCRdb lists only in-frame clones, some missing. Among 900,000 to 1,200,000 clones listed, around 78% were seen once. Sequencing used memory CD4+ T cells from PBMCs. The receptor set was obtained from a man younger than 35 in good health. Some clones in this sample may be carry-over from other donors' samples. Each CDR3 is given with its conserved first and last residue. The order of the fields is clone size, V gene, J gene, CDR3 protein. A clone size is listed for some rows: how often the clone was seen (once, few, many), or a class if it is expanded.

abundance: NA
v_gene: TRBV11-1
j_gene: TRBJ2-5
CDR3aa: CASSSGRDKQETQYF

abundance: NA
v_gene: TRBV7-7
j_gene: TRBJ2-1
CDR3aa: CASSLGAAGEQFF

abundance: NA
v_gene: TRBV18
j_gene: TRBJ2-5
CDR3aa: CASSPPGQGAETQYF

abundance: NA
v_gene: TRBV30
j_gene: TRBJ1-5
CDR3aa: CAWSGTRTGLGQPQHF

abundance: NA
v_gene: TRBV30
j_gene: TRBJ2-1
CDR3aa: CAWSPGGGDRGYNEQFF

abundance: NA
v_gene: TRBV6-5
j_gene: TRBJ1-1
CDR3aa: CASSYRTGNTEAFF

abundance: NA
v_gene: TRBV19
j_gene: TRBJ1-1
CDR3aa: CASSMIQGARSDTEAFF

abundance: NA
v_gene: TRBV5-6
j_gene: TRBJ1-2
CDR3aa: CASSLGQTSGGYTF

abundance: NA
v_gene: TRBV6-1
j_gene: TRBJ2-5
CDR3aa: CASSEWAPGETQYF

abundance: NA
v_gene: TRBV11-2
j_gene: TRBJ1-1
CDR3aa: CASSPTRGSSTEAFF

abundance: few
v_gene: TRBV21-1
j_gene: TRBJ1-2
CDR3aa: CASSYLRNYGYTF

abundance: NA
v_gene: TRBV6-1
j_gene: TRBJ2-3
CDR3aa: CASRREQGRTDTQYF

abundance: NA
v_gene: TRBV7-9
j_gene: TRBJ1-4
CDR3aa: CASSWFQGNEKLFF

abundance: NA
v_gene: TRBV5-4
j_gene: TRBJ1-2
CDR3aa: CASSRLGGVRGYTF

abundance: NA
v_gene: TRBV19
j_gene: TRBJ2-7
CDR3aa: CASITIITGTGSYEQYF

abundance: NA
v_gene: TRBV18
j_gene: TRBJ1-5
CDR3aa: CASSPEAGRNQPQHF

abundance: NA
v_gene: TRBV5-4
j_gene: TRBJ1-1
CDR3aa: CASSLHRGSNTEAFF

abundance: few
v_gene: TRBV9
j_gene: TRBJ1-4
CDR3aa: CASSARSGQGREKLFF

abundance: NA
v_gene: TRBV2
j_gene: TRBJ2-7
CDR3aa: CASSKMAGEQYF

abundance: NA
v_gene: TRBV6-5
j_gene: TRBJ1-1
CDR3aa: CASSLNRGPNTEAFF

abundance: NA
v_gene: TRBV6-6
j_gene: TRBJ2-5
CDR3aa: CASTADRGFGAQYF

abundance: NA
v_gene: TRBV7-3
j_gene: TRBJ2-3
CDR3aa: CASSSNGGDTQYF

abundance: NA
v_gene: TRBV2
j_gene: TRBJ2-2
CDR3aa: CASSVTLNTGELFF

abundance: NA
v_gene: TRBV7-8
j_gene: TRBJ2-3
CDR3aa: CASSSGVLETDTQYF

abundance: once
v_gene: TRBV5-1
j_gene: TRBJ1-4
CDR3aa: CASRPPGLATNEKLFF

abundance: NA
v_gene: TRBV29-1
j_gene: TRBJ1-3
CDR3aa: CSVEVSSGNTIYF

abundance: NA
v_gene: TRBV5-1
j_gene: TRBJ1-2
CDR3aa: CASSLAGESGYTF

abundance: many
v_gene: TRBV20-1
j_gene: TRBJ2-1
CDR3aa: CSANGDEQFF

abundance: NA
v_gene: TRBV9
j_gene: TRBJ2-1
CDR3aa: CASSVTGTSGYNEQFF

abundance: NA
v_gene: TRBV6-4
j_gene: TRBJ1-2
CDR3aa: CASRPGGGVYGYTF

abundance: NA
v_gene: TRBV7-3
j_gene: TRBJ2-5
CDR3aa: CASSLTGGLAGETQYF

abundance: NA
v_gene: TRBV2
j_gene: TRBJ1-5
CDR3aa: CASRPGQGYNQPQHF

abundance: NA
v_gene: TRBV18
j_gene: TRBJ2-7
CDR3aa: CASSLPGGSYEQYF

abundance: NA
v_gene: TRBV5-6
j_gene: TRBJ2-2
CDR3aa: CASSLGRTGELFF

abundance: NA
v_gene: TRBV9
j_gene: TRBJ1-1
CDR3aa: CASSAGATKNTEAFF

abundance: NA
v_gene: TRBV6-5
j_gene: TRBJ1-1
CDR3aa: CASSYEAIGRTEAFF

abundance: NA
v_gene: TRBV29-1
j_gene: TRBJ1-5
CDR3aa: CSVRDRGFQPQHF

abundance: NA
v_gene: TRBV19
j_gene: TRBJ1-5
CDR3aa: CASSRGQGIRNQPQHF

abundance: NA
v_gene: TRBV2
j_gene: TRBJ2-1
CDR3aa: CASSDQLAGYNEQFF

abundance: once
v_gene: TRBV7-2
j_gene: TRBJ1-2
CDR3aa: CASSLAPQGYGYTF

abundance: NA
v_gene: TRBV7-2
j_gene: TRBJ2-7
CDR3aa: CASSFRAGGSSYEQYF

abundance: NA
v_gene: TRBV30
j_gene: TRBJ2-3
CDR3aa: CAWSVTGASQYF

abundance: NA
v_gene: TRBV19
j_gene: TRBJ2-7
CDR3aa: CASTRNLGSYEQYF

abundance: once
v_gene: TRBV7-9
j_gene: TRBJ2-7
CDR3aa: CASSTWDRSSYEQYF

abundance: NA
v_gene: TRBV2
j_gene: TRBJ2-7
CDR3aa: CASSRESYEQYF

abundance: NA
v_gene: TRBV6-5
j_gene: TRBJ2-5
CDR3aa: CASTQGAGRPETQYF

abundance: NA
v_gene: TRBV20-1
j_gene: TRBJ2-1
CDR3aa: CSTIGNEQFF

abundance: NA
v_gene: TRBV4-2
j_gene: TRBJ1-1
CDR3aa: CASSQDYRGPKAFF

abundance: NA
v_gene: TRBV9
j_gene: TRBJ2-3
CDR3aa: CASSVGPTGDTQYF

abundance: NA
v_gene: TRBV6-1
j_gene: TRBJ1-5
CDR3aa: CASSGRGFEPQHF

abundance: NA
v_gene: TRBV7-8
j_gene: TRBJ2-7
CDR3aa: CASSFHRGGEQYF

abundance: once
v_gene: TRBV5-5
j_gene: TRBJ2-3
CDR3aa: CASSLGALAGGGDTQYF

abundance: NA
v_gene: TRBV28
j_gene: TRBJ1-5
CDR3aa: CASSKTGGGNQPQHF

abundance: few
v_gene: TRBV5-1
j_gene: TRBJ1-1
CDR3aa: CASSQMDTEAFF

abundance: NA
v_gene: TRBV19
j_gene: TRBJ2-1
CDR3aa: CASSENRGHEQFF

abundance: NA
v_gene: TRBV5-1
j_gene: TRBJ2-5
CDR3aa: CASSPLPAVQETQYF